This passage covers 13 T cell receptor beta chains from one sample sequenced in a study of OX40 agonist ivuxolimab in advanced cancers. Profiling relied on immunoSEQ multiplex PCR, and the TCRdb table lists in-frame clones only, not all of them. The sample lists 55,000 to 60,000 clones; roughly 93% were seen once. The source was CD4+ or CD8+ T cells sorted from blood, collected in a trial of the OX40 agonist ivuxolimab. The source of these receptors is an adult with an advanced solid tumor such as melanoma, head and neck, liver or kidney cancer.

The CDR3 loop is CASSIRQGAPLMSGANVLTF. The CDR3 DNA follows: TGTGCCAGTAGTATACGACAGGGGGCTCCCCTTATGTCTGGGGCCAACGTCCTGACTTTC. The chain carries TRBV19 and TRBJ2-6; 10 positions agree with TRBD1. CDR1 is LNHDA, CDR2 SQIVND, per germline (reference sequence). The J segment lost 1 base and the V segment lost 2 bases, leaving 11 bases of the junction unmatched. The CDR3 is 20 residues long.

The chain combines TRBV19 with TRBJ1-5, with unresolved D. The CDR3 length is 15 residues. The ends were cut back, 0 bases at V and 7 bases at J, with 13 bases in the middle. Germline values: CDR1 LNHDA, CDR2 SQIVND (reference sequence). The CDR3 protein is CASSIDLGVEQPQHF. The CDR3 nucleotides read TGTGCCAGTAGTATAGATCTTGGGGTAGAGCAGCCCCAGCATTTT.

The chain has TRBV7-7 and TRBJ2-5; D gene ambiguous. Per the germline V gene, CDR1 is SSHAT and CDR2 is FNYEAQ (reference sequence). The V gene lost 2 bases and the J gene lost 2 bases, with 15 bases spanning the gap. This CDR3 spans 16 amino acids. The CDR3 sequence is CASSLKVGIGQETQYF. CDR3 DNA: TGTGCCAGCAGCTTAAAGGTGGGAATAGGACAAGAGACCCAGTACTTC.

J is TRBJ1-2 and V is TRBV5-6; no reliable D call. V lost 4 bases and J 7 bases, leaving 23 bases between the germline ends. This CDR3 has 16 amino acids. CDR1 and CDR2 (germline): SGHDT, YYEEEE. CDR3 sequence reads: CASSPDFSGISSGYTF. The CDR3, as DNA: TGTGCCAGCAGCCCGGATTTTTCGGGAATTTCAAGTGGCTACACCTTC.

The V gene is TRBV5-8, the J gene TRBJ2-4; 8 bases line up with TRBD1. Germline V gene sequence: CDR1 SGHTS, CDR2 YDEGEE. V shed 4 bases and J 5 bases; nucleotides not matched to a gene: 5. This CDR3 spans 14 amino acids. The chain's CDR3 is CASSPGQGENIQYF. In nucleotides, the CDR3 is TGTGCCAGCAGCCCCGGACAGGGAGAAAACATTCAGTACTTC.

The chain combines TRBV11-2 with TRBJ1-1; possible D gene TRBD1, 5 bases. Between the trimmed V and J ends, which lost 2 bases and 1 base, there was a span of 8 bases. Germline assignment: CDR1 SGHAT and CDR2 FQNNGV. This CDR3 region has 14 residues. For the CDR3, the DNA is TGTGCCAGCAGCTTAACAGGTGGGAACACTGAAGCTTTCTTT. Translated, it gives CASSLTGGNTEAFF. The full variable domain, in which reference TRBV11-2 and TRBJ1-1 provide the parts outside the CDR3, is EAGVAQSPRYKIIEKRQSVAFWCNPISGHATLYWYQQILGQGPKLLIQFQNNGVVDDSQLPKDRFSAERLKGVDSTLKIQPAKLEDSAVYLCASSLTGGNTEAFFGQGTRLTVV.

V is TRBV19 and J is TRBJ2-1; no clear D gene. Germline V gene lookup returns CDR1 LNHDA and CDR2 SQIVND (reference sequence). Between the trimmed V and J ends, which lost 5 bases and 3 bases, there was a span of 14 bases. This CDR3 has 15 amino acids. CDR3 nucleotides: TGTGCCAGTAGTCCCACCACCATCATCTACAATGAGCAGTTCTTC. It specifies CASSPTTIIYNEQFF.

This chain joins TRBV13 and TRBJ2-1; 9 nucleotides align to TRBD2. V was pared by 10 bases and J by 8 bases, with 12 bases of the junction left unmatched. Germline CDR1 PRHDT, CDR2 FYEKMQ (reference sequence). The CDR3 runs to 14 residues. The CDR3 is CATQKAGGSDEQFF. For the CDR3, the DNA is TGTGCCACCCAAAAGGCGGGAGGGAGCGATGAGCAGTTCTTC.

The rearrangement uses TRBV7-9 and TRBJ1-5; D is uncertain. Trimming left V 4 bases short and J 5 bases short, with 6 bases between. The germline V gene encodes CDR1 SEHNR and CDR2 FQNEAQ (reference sequence). The CDR3 consists of 12 residues. In nucleotides, the CDR3 is TGTGCCAGCAGCTCCGCCCATCAGCCCCAGCATTTT. This translates into CASSSAHQPQHF.

This chain links TRBV7-8 with TRBJ2-2, with 14 bases matching TRBD2. This CDR3 region has 16 residues. The germline V gene encodes CDR1 SGHVS and CDR2 FQNEAQ. V was pared by 4 bases and J by 5 bases, with 3 bases of the junction left unmatched. CDR3 DNA sequence: TGTGCCAGCAGCTGGGGACTAGCGGGAGCTACCGGGGAGCTGTTTTTT. Its translation is CASSWGLAGATGELFF.

The chain has TRBV6-5 and TRBJ2-3; 7 nucleotides align to TRBD1. Germline values: CDR1 MNHEY, CDR2 SVGAGI. The CDR3 consists of 14 residues. Trimming removed 5 bases from V and 2 bases from J; junction bases left unmatched: 4. The CDR3 DNA is TGTGCCAGCAGTGGGACAGAGAACACAGATACGCAGTATTTT. Residues: CASSGTENTDTQYF.

As to this clone: The junction does not match germline at one end; this may be a read error. This chain connects TRBV27 to TRBJ2-1; TRBD2 aligns across 13 bases. CDR1 is MNHEY, CDR2 SMNVEV, per germline (reference sequence). The CDR3 sequence is 14 residues long. The CDR3 region is CASSVGTSGTGTIF. Here the CDR3 DNA reads TGTGCCAGCAGTGTAGGGACTAGCGGGACCGGGACGATCTTC.

The table lists this clone with a count of one. This chain joins TRBV14 and TRBJ2-7, with 8 bases matching TRBD2. V dropped 4 bases and J dropped 2; count of bases not matched to a gene: 7. The CDR3 loop spans 15 amino acids. The germline V gene has CDR1 SGHDN and CDR2 FVKESK. In DNA, the CDR3 is TGTGCCAGCAGCCCTCGACGGGGGGGCCCCTACGAGCAGTACTTC. Translating gives CASSPRRGGPYEQYF.